This is a list of T cell receptor beta chains from one sample in a study of T-cell reconstitution after alpha-beta-depleted transplantation in children. Each CDR3 protein gets one entry after TCRdb re-called the PCR reads with MiXCR. This table holds about 400,000 distinct CDR3 sequences, approximately 20% found once. The starting material was PBMCs from the stem cell graft donor, obtained from the stem cell graft. These receptors were taken from a human donor who donated a stem cell graft to a child with acute myeloid leukemia. Each CDR3 is given with its conserved first and last residue. The D gene is left open where the match is weak. Clone size appears in some rows only: once, few, many, or a class for an expanded clone.

J gene: TRBJ2-1
clone size: NA
V gene: TRBV20-1
D gene: TRBD2
CDR3 DNA: TGCAGTGCACGTACTAGCGGGAGGGAAGACGGTACCTCCTACAATGAGCAGTTCTTC
CDR3 protein: CSARTSGREDGTSYNEQFF

J gene: TRBJ2-7
clone size: few
V gene: TRBV11-2
D gene: TRBD2
CDR3 DNA: TGTGCCAGCAGCTTCTCGGGGACTATCTACGAGCAGTACTTC
CDR3 protein: CASSFSGTIYEQYF

J gene: TRBJ2-3
clone size: few
V gene: TRBV27
D gene: NA
CDR3 DNA: TGTGCCAGCAGTTTATACCTAGCGTCAGATACGCAGTATTTT
CDR3 protein: CASSLYLASDTQYF

J gene: TRBJ2-5
clone size: few
V gene: TRBV25-1
D gene: NA
CDR3 DNA: TGTGCCAGCAGTGAACGTATAGGACAGCAAGAGACCCAGTACTTC
CDR3 protein: CASSERIGQQETQYF

J gene: TRBJ2-7
clone size: NA
V gene: TRBV4-2
D gene: NA
CDR3 DNA: TGTGCCAGCAGCCAAGATCGGTACTACGAGCAGTACTTC
CDR3 protein: CASSQDRYYEQYF

J gene: TRBJ1-1
clone size: many
V gene: TRBV29-1
D gene: NA
CDR3 DNA: TGCAGCGTTTCCGGGACCCATATAGGGCCTTTCTTT
CDR3 protein: CSVSGTHIGPFF

J gene: TRBJ2-7
clone size: few
V gene: TRBV4-2
D gene: TRBD1
CDR3 DNA: TGTGCCAGCAGCCAAGAAGGACAGGCGATTAGCTCCTACGAGCAGTACTTC
CDR3 protein: CASSQEGQAISSYEQYF

J gene: TRBJ2-1
clone size: many
V gene: TRBV20-1
D gene: NA
CDR3 DNA: TGCAGTGCGCCCCCGTTCGGCGGAAGCTCCTACAATGAGCAGTTCTTC
CDR3 protein: CSAPPFGGSSYNEQFF

J gene: TRBJ1-1
clone size: few
V gene: TRBV12-3/TRBV12-4
D gene: TRBD1
CDR3 DNA: TGTGCCAGCAGAAATCATCCGGGACAGGGAAACACTGAAGCTTTCTTT
CDR3 protein: CASRNHPGQGNTEAFF

J gene: TRBJ2-7
clone size: NA
V gene: TRBV28
D gene: NA
CDR3 DNA: TGTGCCAGCAGTTTTTCGGCGTTTTTAGGGTGGACCTACGAGCAGTACTTC
CDR3 protein: CASSFSAFLGWTYEQYF

J gene: TRBJ2-2
clone size: many
V gene: TRBV7-9
D gene: NA
CDR3 DNA: TGTGCCAGCAGCTTCGGCGGGGAGCTGTTTTTT
CDR3 protein: CASSFGGELFF

J gene: TRBJ2-7
clone size: many
V gene: TRBV20-1
D gene: NA
CDR3 DNA: TGCAGTGCAATCAGGGGTAGTCTCTACGAGCAGTACTTC
CDR3 protein: CSAIRGSLYEQYF

J gene: TRBJ2-1
clone size: many
V gene: TRBV6-1
D gene: TRBD2
CDR3 DNA: TGTGCCAGCAGTGTTAGCGGGAGAAGTGGCAATGAGCAGTTCTTC
CDR3 protein: CASSVSGRSGNEQFF

J gene: TRBJ1-2
clone size: NA
V gene: TRBV27
D gene: NA
CDR3 DNA: TGTGCCAGCAGTAGAATTGCAGGAGGAAGCTATGGCTACACCTTC
CDR3 protein: CASSRIAGGSYGYTF

J gene: TRBJ2-1
clone size: few
V gene: TRBV29-1
D gene: TRBD2
CDR3 DNA: TGCAGCCTGTTCGGGGGGGTATACAATGAGCAGTTCTTC
CDR3 protein: CSLFGGVYNEQFF

J gene: TRBJ2-5
clone size: NA
V gene: TRBV5-1
D gene: TRBD2
CDR3 DNA: TGCGCCAGCAGCTTGGTAGCGGGCCTTCAAGAGACCCAGTACTTC
CDR3 protein: CASSLVAGLQETQYF

J gene: TRBJ2-2
clone size: many
V gene: TRBV12-3/TRBV12-4
D gene: NA
CDR3 DNA: TGTGCCAGCAGCTTTACGAACACCGGGGAGCTGTTTTTT
CDR3 protein: CASSFTNTGELFF

J gene: TRBJ1-5
clone size: NA
V gene: TRBV15
D gene: NA
CDR3 DNA: TGTGCCACCAGCAGATCAGGATATAGCAATCAGCCCCAGCATTTT
CDR3 protein: CATSRSGYSNQPQHF

J gene: TRBJ2-2
clone size: few
V gene: TRBV5-5
D gene: TRBD1
CDR3 DNA: TGTGCCAGCAGTCAACCTACGGGACAGCTCACCGGGGAGCTGTTTTTT
CDR3 protein: CASSQPTGQLTGELFF

J gene: TRBJ2-7
clone size: NA
V gene: TRBV5-1
D gene: NA
CDR3 DNA: TGCGCCAGCAGCTTGGCGGGGACTTCCTCCTCCTACGAGCAGTACTTC
CDR3 protein: CASSLAGTSSSYEQYF

J gene: TRBJ2-2
clone size: many
V gene: TRBV6-2/TRBV6-3
D gene: NA
CDR3 DNA: TGTGCCAGCAAGCTCGATGGGGGCGTCCTGTTTTTT
CDR3 protein: CASKLDGGVLFF

J gene: TRBJ2-5
clone size: few
V gene: TRBV20-1
D gene: NA
CDR3 DNA: TGCAGTGCTAGAGATCGACTGCAAGAGACCCAGTACTTC
CDR3 protein: CSARDRLQETQYF

J gene: TRBJ2-7
clone size: NA
V gene: TRBV12-3/TRBV12-4
D gene: NA
CDR3 DNA: TGTGCCAGCAGTCCCTCGGGGGAGACCTACGAGCAGTACTTC
CDR3 protein: CASSPSGETYEQYF

J gene: TRBJ1-2
clone size: few
V gene: TRBV12-3/TRBV12-4
D gene: NA
CDR3 DNA: TGTGCCAGCAGTCCTGGGGCCGGCTACACCTTC
CDR3 protein: CASSPGAGYTF

J gene: TRBJ2-4
clone size: NA
V gene: TRBV29-1
D gene: NA
CDR3 DNA: TGCAGCGTTGAAAGACGGGACGAGGGCATTCAGTACTTC
CDR3 protein: CSVERRDEGIQYF

J gene: TRBJ2-1
clone size: many
V gene: TRBV20-1
D gene: TRBD2
CDR3 DNA: TGCAGTGCTAGAGTGCTAGCGGGAGGGTCCTACAATGAGCAGTTCTTC
CDR3 protein: CSARVLAGGSYNEQFF

J gene: TRBJ2-7
clone size: few
V gene: TRBV15
D gene: NA
CDR3 DNA: TGTGCCACCAGCAGAGATCAGGGGATCGGCTACGAGCAGTACTTC
CDR3 protein: CATSRDQGIGYEQYF

J gene: TRBJ2-5
clone size: NA
V gene: TRBV27
D gene: TRBD2
CDR3 DNA: TGTGCCAGCAGTCGGGGACTAGCGGGGCTTCAAGAGACCCAGTACTTC
CDR3 protein: CASSRGLAGLQETQYF

J gene: TRBJ2-2
clone size: few
V gene: TRBV28
D gene: NA
CDR3 DNA: TGTGCCAGCAGTCCGGACTGGGGCGGGGAGCTGTTTTTT
CDR3 protein: CASSPDWGGELFF

J gene: TRBJ1-2
clone size: many
V gene: TRBV12-3/TRBV12-4
D gene: NA
CDR3 DNA: TGTGCCAGCAGCCAGGGCACCAACTATGGCTACACCTTC
CDR3 protein: CASSQGTNYGYTF

J gene: TRBJ2-7
clone size: few
V gene: TRBV5-1
D gene: NA
CDR3 DNA: TGCGCCAGCAGCAGTGGGAACAGCTACGAGCAGTACTTC
CDR3 protein: CASSSGNSYEQYF

J gene: TRBJ1-5
clone size: few
V gene: TRBV20-1
D gene: NA
CDR3 DNA: TGCAGTGCCCGAAGAACCCTGAGCAATCAGCCCCAGCATTTT
CDR3 protein: CSARRTLSNQPQHF

J gene: TRBJ2-1
clone size: few
V gene: TRBV2
D gene: NA
CDR3 DNA: TGTGCCAGCAGTGCAGTTGGGCACCCGGGCTCCTACAATGAGCAGTTCTTC
CDR3 protein: CASSAVGHPGSYNEQFF

J gene: TRBJ2-7
clone size: NA
V gene: TRBV12-3/TRBV12-4
D gene: NA
CDR3 DNA: TGTGCCAGCAGGACGTCCGAAAGATACTCCCGAGGCTACGAGCAGTACTTC
CDR3 protein: CASRTSERYSRGYEQYF

J gene: TRBJ1-3
clone size: NA
V gene: TRBV6-1
D gene: TRBD1
CDR3 DNA: TGTGCCAGCAGGGGACAGGGTACTGGAAACACCATATATTTT
CDR3 protein: CASRGQGTGNTIYF

J gene: TRBJ2-3
clone size: NA
V gene: TRBV28
D gene: NA
CDR3 DNA: TGTGCCAGCAGTAGGAGCAGCTCTAGCACAGATACGCAGTATTTT
CDR3 protein: CASSRSSSSTDTQYF

J gene: TRBJ2-1
clone size: many
V gene: TRBV5-6
D gene: TRBD2
CDR3 DNA: TGTGCCAGCAGCTTGGGATTAGCGGGTTCATATGGGAATGAGCAGTTCTTC
CDR3 protein: CASSLGLAGSYGNEQFF

J gene: TRBJ2-1
clone size: NA
V gene: TRBV4-1
D gene: TRBD2
CDR3 DNA: TGCGCCAGCAGCCCCTCGACTAGCGGAGGTCTAAATGAGCAGTTCTTC
CDR3 protein: CASSPSTSGGLNEQFF

J gene: TRBJ2-7
clone size: NA
V gene: TRBV5-1
D gene: TRBD2
CDR3 DNA: TGCGCCAGCAGCTTGCTCCTCACTAGCGGGAGTACGTACGAGCAGTACTTC
CDR3 protein: CASSLLLTSGSTYEQYF

J gene: TRBJ1-2
clone size: NA
V gene: TRBV4-1
D gene: NA
CDR3 DNA: TGCGCCAGCAGCCAAGATTCACGGACAGATGGCTACACCTTC
CDR3 protein: CASSQDSRTDGYTF

J gene: TRBJ2-1
clone size: many
V gene: TRBV7-3
D gene: TRBD2
CDR3 DNA: TGTGCCAGCAGCCAGACTAGCGGAGACAATGAGCAGTTCTTC
CDR3 protein: CASSQTSGDNEQFF

J gene: TRBJ2-1
clone size: NA
V gene: TRBV5-5
D gene: TRBD2
CDR3 DNA: TGTGCCAGCAGCTTCCTAGCGGGAGGCATATCCTACAATGAGCAGTTCTTC
CDR3 protein: CASSFLAGGISYNEQFF

J gene: TRBJ1-2
clone size: NA
V gene: TRBV6-4
D gene: NA
CDR3 DNA: TGTACCAGCAGTTCTCAGGGGAATGGCTACACCTTC
CDR3 protein: CTSSSQGNGYTF

J gene: TRBJ1-3
clone size: NA
V gene: TRBV29-1
D gene: NA
CDR3 DNA: TGCAGCGTTGAAGCTCGTTTAGGGTTAAGCTCTGGAAACACCATATATTTT
CDR3 protein: CSVEARLGLSSGNTIYF

J gene: TRBJ2-1
clone size: NA
V gene: TRBV12-3/TRBV12-4
D gene: TRBD2
CDR3 DNA: TGTGCCAGCAGCAGATTAGCGGGAGATCGGGTTGAGCAGTTCTTC
CDR3 protein: CASSRLAGDRVEQFF

J gene: TRBJ2-7
clone size: few
V gene: TRBV20-1
D gene: NA
CDR3 DNA: TGCAGTGCTCCCAGGGACAACTCCTACGAGCAGTACTTC
CDR3 protein: CSAPRDNSYEQYF

J gene: TRBJ2-1
clone size: NA
V gene: TRBV7-3
D gene: TRBD2
CDR3 DNA: TGTGCCAGCAGCTTACTGCCGGGACTAGCACCCCATGAGCAGTTCTTC
CDR3 protein: CASSLLPGLAPHEQFF

J gene: TRBJ2-3
clone size: NA
V gene: TRBV5-4
D gene: NA
CDR3 DNA: TGTGCCAGCAGCAGGGGCGCGGAGTGGGGGACTAGCACAGATACGCAGTATTTT
CDR3 protein: CASSRGAEWGTSTDTQYF

J gene: TRBJ2-2
clone size: few
V gene: TRBV6-1
D gene: NA
CDR3 DNA: TGTGCCAGCAGCCCAGCGGAGCGGACCGGGGAGCTGTTTTTT
CDR3 protein: CASSPAERTGELFF

J gene: TRBJ2-1
clone size: few
V gene: TRBV7-3
D gene: NA
CDR3 DNA: TGTGCCAGCAGCTTAAGGGGTAGCGGTAGCTCCTACAATGAGCAGTTCTTC
CDR3 protein: CASSLRGSGSSYNEQFF

J gene: TRBJ2-3
clone size: NA
V gene: TRBV6-1
D gene: NA
CDR3 DNA: TGTGCCAGCAGCACCTCGGGATCCCCAGATACGCAGTATTTT
CDR3 protein: CASSTSGSPDTQYF